Listed below are T cell receptor beta chains from one sample, sequenced in a study of blood T cell repertoires in COVID-19. The method was immunoSEQ multiplex PCR; TCRdb's version includes in-frame clones alone and lacks a portion of them. The sample lists tens of thousands of clones, over 70% occurring once. Sequencing input: peripheral blood. These receptors were obtained from a woman aged 65 to 85 with acute or convalescent COVID-19. The CDR3 runs from the conserved cysteine through the conserved F or W. The D gene is left open where the match is weak. The size field is filled for only some rows; it gives once, few, many or a size class.

abundance: few
j_gene: TRBJ1-4
len: 15
v_gene: TRBV14
d_gene: .
CDR3aa: CASSQEIGRNEKLFF
CDR3nt: TGTGCCAGCAGCCAAGAAATAGGGAGGAATGAAAAACTGTTTTTT

abundance: .
j_gene: TRBJ2-2
len: 17
v_gene: TRBV7-3
d_gene: TRBD2
CDR3aa: CASSLGSGRAGTGELFF
CDR3nt: TGTGCCAGCAGCTTAGGAAGCGGGAGGGCCGGCACCGGGGAGCTGTTTTTT

abundance: .
j_gene: TRBJ2-3
len: 16
v_gene: TRBV5-1
d_gene: .
CDR3aa: CASSREAALSTDTQYF
CDR3nt: TGCGCCAGCAGCCGCGAGGCGGCTTTGAGCACAGATACGCAGTATTTT

abundance: .
j_gene: TRBJ2-3
len: 16
v_gene: TRBV7-6
d_gene: TRBD2
CDR3aa: CASSLWASGSSDTQYF
CDR3nt: TGTGCCAGCAGCTTATGGGCTAGCGGGAGTTCAGATACGCAGTATTTT

abundance: once
j_gene: TRBJ2-4
len: 14
v_gene: TRBV2
d_gene: .
CDR3aa: CASSQRIAKNIQYF
CDR3nt: TGTGCCAGCAGTCAGCGGATAGCCAAAAACATTCAGTACTTC

abundance: .
j_gene: TRBJ2-5
len: 15
v_gene: TRBV9
d_gene: TRBD1
CDR3aa: CASSAGQGSTETQYF
CDR3nt: TGTGCCAGCAGCGCCGGACAGGGTAGTACGGAGACCCAGTACTTC

abundance: .
j_gene: TRBJ1-2
len: 16
v_gene: TRBV19
d_gene: .
CDR3aa: CASKPYGTTSPGGYTF
CDR3nt: TGTGCCAGTAAGCCTTACGGGACAACTTCACCGGGGGGCTACACCTTC

abundance: few
j_gene: TRBJ2-3
len: 14
v_gene: TRBV29-1
d_gene: .
CDR3aa: CSVLRGTLADTQYF
CDR3nt: TGCAGCGTACTTAGGGGGACCTTGGCAGATACGCAGTATTTT

abundance: .
j_gene: TRBJ2-1
len: 12
v_gene: TRBV10-2
d_gene: .
CDR3aa: CASSLQGNEQFF
CDR3nt: TGCGCCAGCAGTCTACAGGGAAATGAGCAGTTCTTC

abundance: .
j_gene: TRBJ2-1
len: 11
v_gene: TRBV7-2
d_gene: .
CDR3aa: CASSLINEQFF
CDR3nt: TGTGCCAGCAGCTTAATAAATGAGCAGTTCTTC

abundance: .
j_gene: TRBJ2-7
len: 13
v_gene: TRBV5-1
d_gene: .
CDR3aa: CASSLGRAGEQYF
CDR3nt: TGCGCCAGCAGCTTGGGCAGGGCAGGCGAGCAGTACTTC

abundance: .
j_gene: TRBJ2-5
len: 14
v_gene: TRBV2
d_gene: .
CDR3aa: CASSGTRPQETQYF
CDR3nt: TGTGCCAGCAGTGGAACTAGGCCCCAAGAGACCCAGTACTTC

abundance: few
j_gene: TRBJ1-1
len: 15
v_gene: TRBV6-6
d_gene: TRBD1
CDR3aa: CASSLQGQMNTEAFF
CDR3nt: TGTGCCAGCAGTCTACAGGGACAGATGAACACTGAAGCTTTCTTT

abundance: few
j_gene: TRBJ1-1
len: 10
v_gene: TRBV20-1
d_gene: .
CDR3aa: CRAGRTEAFF
CDR3nt: TGCAGGGCGGGTCGGACTGAAGCTTTCTTT

abundance: few
j_gene: TRBJ2-7
len: 13
v_gene: TRBV5-6
d_gene: .
CDR3aa: CASSGRYTYEQYF
CDR3nt: TGTGCCAGCAGCGGCCGATATACCTACGAGCAGTACTTC

abundance: once
j_gene: TRBJ2-3
len: 16
v_gene: TRBV11-1
d_gene: TRBD2
CDR3aa: CASRSTSGGSTDTQYF
CDR3nt: TGTGCCAGCAGGTCTACTAGCGGGGGAAGCACAGATACGCAGTATTTT

abundance: few
j_gene: TRBJ1-6
len: 13
v_gene: TRBV7-8
d_gene: TRBD1
CDR3aa: CASTQGEGAPLHF
CDR3nt: TGTGCCAGCACCCAGGGGGAAGGAGCACCCCTCCACTTT

abundance: .
j_gene: TRBJ2-3
len: 13
v_gene: TRBV19
d_gene: .
CDR3aa: CASSTVSTDTQYF
CDR3nt: TGTGCCAGTAGTACAGTTAGCACAGATACGCAGTATTTT

abundance: .
j_gene: TRBJ2-3
len: 14
v_gene: TRBV6-5
d_gene: .
CDR3aa: CASRPGRRVDTQYF
CDR3nt: TGTGCCAGCAGGCCCGGACGGCGGGTGGATACGCAGTATTTT

abundance: .
j_gene: TRBJ1-5
len: 15
v_gene: TRBV19
d_gene: TRBD1
CDR3aa: CASSGDRGINQPQHF
CDR3nt: TGTGCCAGTAGCGGCGACAGGGGTATTAATCAGCCCCAGCATTTT

abundance: .
j_gene: TRBJ2-2
len: 14
v_gene: TRBV20-1
d_gene: .
CDR3aa: CSASSQGNTGELFF
CDR3nt: TGCAGTGCTAGTTCACAGGGGAACACCGGGGAGCTGTTTTTT

abundance: .
j_gene: TRBJ2-7
len: 12
v_gene: TRBV4-2
d_gene: .
CDR3aa: CASSQAYNEQYF
CDR3nt: TGTGCCAGCAGCCAAGCGTATAACGAGCAGTACTTC